This T cell receptor (beta chain) was retrieved from a study of cytomegalovirus exposure and HLA in healthy donors. In the study overall: In a later analysis, the roughly 130 validation repertoires were reported to have used the same platform as the roughly 610 first-cohort repertoires.

TCRdb keeps only in-frame clones here, not all; method: immunoSEQ multiplex PCR. The repertoire holds 150,000 to 200,000 clones, 85% seen once, with approximately 2.4% in the top ten. The study's findings and limits: A few chains tied to CMV proved CMV antigen-specific in vitro. According to a later analysis, TCR clusters from the first cohort tended to co-occur in the 120 or so validation repertoires.

Donors were drawn from the approximately 120-subject validation cohort, separate from the approximately 680-subject first cohort. Concerning this clone itself: Its antigen is not identified.

V shed 4 bases and J shed 3 bases, with 10 bases lying between them. Germline assignment: CDR1 ENHRY and CDR2 SYGVKD. The CDR3 consists of 14 residues. This TCR came from a man aged 25-45 years in good health and CMV-seropositive. Sample: PBMCs. The J gene is TRBJ1-5, the V gene TRBV10-3; no clear D. The CDR3 DNA reads as TGTGCCATCAGTGTTAGCGGGCCCAATCAGCCCCAGCATTTT. Its translation: CAISVSGPNQPQHF.